Given below is one T cell receptor (beta chain) in context. The germline V gene has CDR1 SGHDT and CDR2 YYEEEE. V was trimmed by 4 bases and J by 4 bases, leaving 14 bases between them. The CDR3 runs to 14 residues. The data originate from a study of cytomegalovirus exposure and HLA in healthy donors. PCR was performed using 60 Vbeta and 13 Jbeta primers. Profiling relied on immunoSEQ multiplex PCR, and the TCRdb table lists in-frame clones only, not all of them. This table holds more than 150,000 clones, over 70% found once. The receptor's source is a man aged 50 or older in good health and CMV-seronegative. The chain recombines TRBV5-6 with TRBJ1-2; tentative D call: TRBD1 (6 bases). Sequenced sample: PBMCs. CDR3 sequence reads: CASSQPGQSYGYTF. DNA of the CDR3: TGTGCCAGCAGCCAACCGGGACAAAGCTATGGCTACACCTTC.